These 32 T cell receptor beta chains were sequenced from one sample in a study of sequential checkpoint blockade in melanoma. Assay used: immunoSEQ multiplex PCR; TCRdb lists only in-frame clones, some missing. The sample includes 18,000 or so clones, around two thirds of them seen just once. Documented treatment: randomized to nivolumab then ipilimumab (arm A) or the reverse (arm B). Sample: CD8+ T cells sorted from blood (inferred from file names), taken from a patient given nivolumab and ipilimumab in sequence. The origin of the receptors is a human donor with melanoma.

V and J are TRBV4-3 and TRBJ2-2; TRBD2 matches at 7 bases. V shed 3 bases and J 4 bases; nucleotides not matched to a gene: 11. The CDR3 loop spans 17 amino acids. Germline lookup yields CDR1 LGHNA and CDR2 YSLEER. CDR3 nucleotide sequence: TGCGCCAGCAGCCAGTCCGGAGGTGGGACTATCACCGGGGAGCTGTTTTTT. This codes for CASSQSGGGTITGELFF.

The chain couples TRBV15 to TRBJ2-1; D is undetermined. This CDR3 region has 14 residues. The V and J ends lost 5 bases and 5 bases respectively, with 13 bases between them. CDR1 is LNHNV, CDR2 YYDKDF, per germline (reference sequence). The DNA of the CDR3 is TGTGCCACCAGCCCCCAGTCGTCAAACAATGAGCAGTTCTTC. This sequence encodes CATSPQSSNNEQFF.

This chain links TRBV7-8 with TRBJ2-3, with D unclear. Germline lookup yields CDR1 SGHVS and CDR2 FQNEAQ. This CDR3 is 12 amino acids long. V lost 1 base, J lost 5 bases, and 4 bases lay in between. The CDR3 DNA is TGTGCCAGCAGCTTAGTCGGAGATACGCAGTATTTT. This sequence encodes CASSLVGDTQYF.

In its sample, this clone was seen a few times. The rearrangement uses TRBV5-6 and TRBJ2-7; possible D gene TRBD2, 5 bases. V gave up 4 bases and J gave up 6 bases, with 14 bases separating them. Germline V gene lookup returns CDR1 SGHDT and CDR2 YYEEEE. This CDR3 comprises 13 residues. CDR3 sequence reads: CASSIGSGGEQYF. The CDR3 coding sequence is TGTGCCAGCAGCATTGGAAGCGGCGGCGAGCAGTACTTC.

The chain links TRBV5-1 to TRBJ1-1; possible D gene TRBD1, 6 bases. From germline, CDR1 is SGHRS and CDR2 YFSETQ. V shed 2 bases and J shed 4 bases, with 12 bases lying between them. CDR3 length: 14 residues. Here the CDR3 DNA reads TGCGCCAGCAGCTTCAGGGGTGAGGGCACTGAAGCTTTCTTT. It translates to CASSFRGEGTEAFF.

The chain couples TRBV27 to TRBJ2-2, with D possibly being TRBD2 (5 bases). In germline, CDR1 is MNHEY, CDR2 SMNVEV (reference sequence). Trimming removed 0 bases from V and 2 bases from J, with 7 bases in between. The CDR3 sequence is 15 residues long. The CDR3 region has the DNA TGTGCCAGCAGTTTATCAGGACTTAACACCGGGGAGCTGTTTTTT. Translated: CASSLSGLNTGELFF.

The rearrangement joins TRBV6-4 to TRBJ2-1; tentatively, D is TRBD2 (6 bases). Germline assignment: CDR1 MRHNA and CDR2 SNTAGT. The CDR3 runs to 15 residues. V was cut by 5 bases and J by 1 base, with 12 bases left in between. CDR3 in amino acids: CASSSSVSSYNEQFF. As DNA, the CDR3 is TGTGCCAGCAGTTCTAGCGTTTCTTCCTACAATGAGCAGTTCTTC.

The chain couples TRBV6-6 to TRBJ2-5; possibly TRBD2 for D (5 bases). The germline V gene has CDR1 MNHNY and CDR2 SVGAGI (reference sequence). The CDR3 is 13 residues long. V was cut by 1 base and J by 3 bases, with 6 bases left in between. Written as DNA, the CDR3 is TGTGCCAGCAGTTACTTGGAGGAAGAGACCCAGTACTTC. This sequence encodes CASSYLEEETQYF.

The chain combines TRBV10-3 with TRBJ2-7, with D possibly being TRBD1 (6 bases). V gave up 3 bases and J gave up 0 bases, with 12 bases separating them. The CDR3 loop spans 15 amino acids. Per the germline V gene, CDR1 is ENHRY and CDR2 is SYGVKD. CDR3 DNA: TGTGCCATCAGTGAAGGGGGTGGCTTCTCCTACGAGCAGTACTTC. Protein sequence: CAISEGGGFSYEQYF.

V gene TRBV14 combines with J gene TRBJ1-2; possibly TRBD1 for D (5 bases). Germline lookup yields CDR1 SGHDN and CDR2 FVKESK. Deletions cut 1 base from V and 3 bases from J, with 12 bases between. The CDR3 is 15 amino acids. CDR3 sequence: CASSQGRGSYYGYTF. The CDR3 DNA reads TGTGCCAGCAGCCAAGGGCGGGGCTCCTACTATGGCTACACCTTC.

The chain carries TRBV5-1 and TRBJ2-2; TRBD1 might be the D (6 bases). V was shortened by 2 bases and J by 4 bases, with 12 bases between the two germline ends. This CDR3 has 15 residues. Per the germline V gene, CDR1 is SGHRS and CDR2 is YFSETQ. The CDR3 DNA sequence: TGCGCCAGCAGCTTAAAACAGGGACGCACCGGGGAGCTGTTTTTT. Protein: CASSLKQGRTGELFF.

This clone was counted between two and nine times. CDR3 region: CASSIGGLEGYVNEQFF. CDR3 DNA: TGTGCCAGTAGTATAGGGGGCTTGGAGGGTTACGTAAATGAGCAGTTCTTC. The chain uses TRBV19 and TRBJ2-1; weak D call: TRBD2 (6 bases). The CDR3 has 17 amino acids. Trimming cost V 1 base and J 7 bases, with 20 bases left between them. CDR1 is LNHDA, CDR2 SQIVND, per germline (reference sequence). The full variable domain, its missing parts supplied by reference TRBV19 and TRBJ2-1, is DGGITQSPKYLFRKEGQNVTLSCEQNLNHDAMYWYRQDPGQGLRLIYYSQIVNDFQKGDIAEGYSVSREKKESFPLTVTSAQKNPTAFYLCASSIGGLEGYVNEQFFGPGTRLTVL.

This clone was seen a single time. This chain's CDR3 is CASSSKGAGGQGYEQYF. The CDR3, as DNA: TGCGCCAGCAGCTCTAAAGGTGCCGGTGGACAGGGCTACGAGCAGTACTTC. The rearrangement uses TRBV5-1 and TRBJ2-7, with 8 bases lining up with TRBD1. Germline CDR1 reads SGHRS; CDR2 reads YFSETQ. This CDR3 is built from 17 residues. V lost 3 bases and J lost 3; bases outside the gene matches: 14.

This chain joins TRBV19 and TRBJ2-3, with 7 bases aligning to TRBD1. Germline V lookup: CDR1 LNHDA, CDR2 SQIVND (reference sequence). CDR3 length equals 15 residues. After removal of 1 base from V and 3 bases from J, the junction contained 4 bases not matched to a gene. The CDR3 bases are TGTGCCAGTAGTATAGGCGGCAGGGGGACAGATACGCAGTATTTT. Translation: CASSIGGRGTDTQYF.

This chain uses TRBV7-6 with TRBJ2-7, with D tentatively TRBD1 (5 bases). Germline assignment: CDR1 SGHVS and CDR2 FNYEAQ. The CDR3 extends over 15 amino acids. V lost 0 bases, J lost 0 bases, and 9 bases lay in between. Here the CDR3 DNA reads TGTGCCAGCAGCTTAGCCGGACACTACTCCTACGAGCAGTACTTC. It codes for CASSLAGHYSYEQYF.

This chain connects TRBV12-5 to TRBJ2-2; D is possibly TRBD2 (5 bases). Germline values: CDR1 LGHNT, CDR2 FRNRAP. Trimming shortened V by 2 bases and J by 6 bases, and 13 bases separated the two germline ends. The CDR3 sequence is 15 residues long. The CDR3 here is CASGLTGLSPGELFF. The CDR3 DNA follows: TGTGCTAGTGGTTTGACCGGACTTTCCCCCGGGGAGCTGTTTTTT.

The chain is built from TRBV27 and TRBJ1-2; 8 positions match TRBD1. This CDR3 is 12 amino acids long. J lost 5 bases, V lost 10 bases, and 6 bases had no gene match. From germline, CDR1 is MNHEY and CDR2 SMNVEV (reference sequence). The CDR3, as DNA: TGTGCCACCTCGGACAGGGTGTATGGCTACACCTTC. Residues: CATSDRVYGYTF.

The chain uses TRBV7-6 and TRBJ2-3; 16 nucleotides line up with TRBD2. Germline V lookup: CDR1 SGHVS, CDR2 FNYEAQ. After removal of 5 bases from V and 0 bases from J, the junction contained 8 bases not matched to a gene. CDR3 size: 19 residues. The CDR3 sequence is CASSLPGTSGRASTDTQYF. The CDR3 DNA sequence: TGTGCCAGCAGCCTCCCCGGGACTAGCGGGAGGGCCAGCACAGATACGCAGTATTTT.

V is TRBV13 and J is TRBJ2-3, with 10 nucleotides matching TRBD1. The CDR3 loop spans 16 amino acids. Trimming took 4 bases from V and 2 from J; bases not matched to a gene: 6. Germline CDR1 PRHDT, CDR2 FYEKMQ (reference sequence). CDR3 amino acids: CASSYRTGGTTDTQYF. The CDR3 nucleotides read TGTGCCAGCAGCTATCGGACAGGGGGGACCACAGATACGCAGTATTTT.

The chain couples TRBV14 to TRBJ1-1; weak D call: TRBD1 (5 bases). The V and J ends lost 0 bases and 8 bases respectively, with 10 bases between them. The CDR3 consists of 13 residues. Germline assignment: CDR1 SGHDN and CDR2 FVKESK. The chain's CDR3 is CASSQDKGVEAFF. In DNA form, the CDR3 reads TGTGCCAGCAGCCAAGATAAAGGGGTGGAAGCTTTCTTT.

This clone was seen a handful of times. V and J are TRBV27 and TRBJ2-6; D possibly corresponds to TRBD2 (6 bases). Trimming pared 4 bases from V and 0 bases from J, leaving 19 bases between. Germline CDR1 MNHEY, CDR2 SMNVEV (reference sequence). This CDR3 has 19 amino acids. The CDR3 loop is CASSSAPGLMYSGANVLTF. Written as DNA, the CDR3 is TGTGCCAGCAGTTCAGCCCCGGGACTCATGTACTCTGGGGCCAACGTCCTGACTTTC.

This clone was found once. This chain connects TRBV7-2 to TRBJ2-2; weak D call: TRBD1 (6 bases). Looked up from germline, CDR1 is SGHTA and CDR2 is FQGNSA. This CDR3 is 15 amino acids long. V was pared by 0 bases and J by 8 bases, with 13 bases between. The CDR3 nucleotides are TGTGCCAGCAGCTTAGCGGGGGCCTACCTTGGGGAGCTGTTTTTT. Translation: CASSLAGAYLGELFF. The variable domain in full, completed from reference TRBV7-2 and TRBJ2-2, reads GAGVSQSPSNKVTEKGKDVELRCDPISGHTALYWYRQSLGQGLEFLIYFQGNSAPDKSGLPSDRFSAERTGGSVSTLTIQRTQQEDSAVYLCASSLAGAYLGELFFGEGSRLTVL.

The V call is TRBV9, the J call TRBJ1-6; D is possibly TRBD1 (5 bases). The CDR3 loop spans 13 amino acids. Per germline, CDR1 SGDLS and CDR2 YYNGEE. V was trimmed by 4 bases and J by 12 bases, leaving 14 bases between them. The CDR3 bases are TGTGCCAGCAGCCCCGGAGAGACAGTACCCCTCCACTTT. It is translated as CASSPGETVPLHF.

The chain joins TRBV11-3 to TRBJ2-5; 7 nucleotides agree with TRBD1. The J segment lost 3 bases and the V segment lost 5 bases, leaving 0 bases of the junction unmatched. Germline CDR1 is SGHNT and CDR2 is YENEEA. This CDR3 is 12 amino acids long. CDR3 in amino acids: CASSTGEETQYF. In nucleotides, the CDR3 is TGTGCCAGCAGCACAGGGGAAGAGACCCAGTACTTC.

The rearrangement uses TRBV19 and TRBJ2-7; the match to TRBD1 covers 9 bases. Germline trimming cut 6 bases from V and 4 bases from J; bases unmatched to any gene: 4. The germline V gene has CDR1 LNHDA and CDR2 SQIVND (reference sequence). The CDR3 covers 13 residues. The CDR3 loop is CASRGQGIYEQYF. The CDR3 DNA sequence: TGTGCCAGTAGAGGACAGGGGATTTACGAGCAGTACTTC.

Details on this clone: At one boundary the junction diverges from the germline segment, which might be a read error. The chain carries TRBV5-6 and TRBJ2-7, with D perhaps TRBD1 (6 bases). This CDR3 is built from 12 residues. Germline lookup yields CDR1 SGHDT and CDR2 YYEEEE. The CDR3 loop is CASSLVGGEQYF. For the CDR3, the DNA is TGTGCCAGCAGTTTGGTAGGGGGCGAGCAGTACTTC.

This clone was observed a handful of times. The chain joins TRBV6-5 to TRBJ2-7, with D unclear. Germline values: CDR1 MNHEY, CDR2 SVGAGI. V was shortened by 8 bases and J by 6 bases, with 5 bases between the two germline ends. This CDR3 comprises 9 residues. The DNA of the CDR3 is TGTGCCAGCGGCAGCGAGCAGTACTTC. Translating gives CASGSEQYF.

The chain recombines TRBV19 with TRBJ2-1, with 9 bases aligning to TRBD1. V was clipped by 3 bases and J by 6 bases; unmatched bases: 9. The CDR3 is 16 residues long. CDR1 is LNHDA and CDR2 is SQIVND in the germline V gene (reference sequence). CDR3 amino acids: CASSISDRGARNEQFF. CDR3 coding DNA: TGTGCCAGTAGTATCTCTGACAGGGGGGCTCGCAATGAGCAGTTCTTC.

This clone was seen more than once but under ten times. The chain joins TRBV4-2 to TRBJ1-2; 8 bases match TRBD1. Germline V gene data show CDR1 as LGHNA and CDR2 as YNFKEQ. J gave up 5 bases and V 8 bases, and 1 base lay outside the gene matches. The CDR3 totals 11 residues. The CDR3 spells CASWTGYGYTF. The CDR3 coding sequence is TGTGCCAGCTGGACAGGGTATGGCTACACCTTC.

This clone was observed a handful of times. CDR3 bases: TGTGCCAGCAGCCCAAAAGGGGGAAGAGCATTCGCTGAAGCTTTCTTT. This encodes CASSPKGGRAFAEAFF. The chain uses TRBV9 and TRBJ1-1, with a tentative D call TRBD1 (6 bases). There are 16 residues in the CDR3. Germline CDR1 reads SGDLS; CDR2 reads YYNGEE. Trimming pared 4 bases from V and 6 bases from J, leaving 22 bases between.

The rearrangement uses TRBV7-8 and TRBJ1-1; tentatively, D is TRBD1 (5 bases). CDR1 and CDR2 (germline): SGHVS, FQNEAQ. The CDR3 loop spans 14 amino acids. Deletions cut 4 bases from V and 2 bases from J, with 11 bases between. CDR3 sequence: CASSSRVLNTEAFF. In DNA, the CDR3 is TGTGCCAGCAGCTCCAGGGTTTTAAACACTGAAGCTTTCTTT.

The chain employs TRBV5-1 and TRBJ1-1, with 10 bases aligning to TRBD1. This CDR3 comprises 15 residues. V lost 4 bases and J lost 0; bases outside the gene matches: 3. CDR1 is SGHRS and CDR2 is YFSETQ in the germline V gene. The CDR3: CASSRGTGVNTEAFF. CDR3 in DNA: TGCGCCAGCAGCAGAGGGACAGGGGTGAACACTGAAGCTTTCTTT.